This note documents a single T cell receptor (beta chain) sequence. Antigen: not known. This record belongs to a study of T cells in localized non-small cell lung cancer. The germline V gene has CDR1 LNHDA and CDR2 SQIVND (reference sequence). This CDR3 spans 13 amino acids. The V gene lost 5 bases and the J gene lost 4 bases, with 12 bases spanning the gap. General study points: Higher blood T cell density went with longer overall survival.

The protocol was immunoSEQ multiplex PCR, while the TCRdb copy is restricted to in-frame clones and leaves out a portion. The table lists under 70,000 clones, more than 80% of them singletons. The sequence derives from a woman aged 35 to 69 with stage I lung adenocarcinoma. The gene calls are TRBV19 and TRBJ2-7; tentatively, D is TRBD2 (5 bases). The sample here was peripheral blood, taken before any cancer treatment. CDR3 region: CASSLGINYEQYF. The CDR3, as DNA: TGTGCCAGTAGTCTCGGGATTAATTACGAGCAGTACTTC.